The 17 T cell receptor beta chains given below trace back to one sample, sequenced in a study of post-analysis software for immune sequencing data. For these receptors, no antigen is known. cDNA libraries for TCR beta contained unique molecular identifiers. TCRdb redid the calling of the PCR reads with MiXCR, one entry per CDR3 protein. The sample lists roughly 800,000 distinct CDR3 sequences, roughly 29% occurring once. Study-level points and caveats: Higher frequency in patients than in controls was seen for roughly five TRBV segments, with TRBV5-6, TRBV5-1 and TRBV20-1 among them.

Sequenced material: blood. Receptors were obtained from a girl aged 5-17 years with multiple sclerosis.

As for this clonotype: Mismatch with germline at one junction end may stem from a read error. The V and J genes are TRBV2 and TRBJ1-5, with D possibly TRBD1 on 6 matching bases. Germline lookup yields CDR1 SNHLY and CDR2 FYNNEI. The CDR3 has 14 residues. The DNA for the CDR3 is TGTGCCAGCAGTGAGGAGAGGGGGGATCAGTCCCAGCATTTT. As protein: CASSEERGDQSQHF.

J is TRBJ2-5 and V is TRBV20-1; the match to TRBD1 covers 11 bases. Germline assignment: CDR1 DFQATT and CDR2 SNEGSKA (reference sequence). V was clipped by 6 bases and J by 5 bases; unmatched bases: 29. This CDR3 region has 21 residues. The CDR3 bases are TGCAGTGCCCTTAACCGGGACAGGGGGATTTTTATGGGCGGGAGCTCCGAGACCCAGTACTTC. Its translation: CSALNRDRGIFMGGSSETQYF.

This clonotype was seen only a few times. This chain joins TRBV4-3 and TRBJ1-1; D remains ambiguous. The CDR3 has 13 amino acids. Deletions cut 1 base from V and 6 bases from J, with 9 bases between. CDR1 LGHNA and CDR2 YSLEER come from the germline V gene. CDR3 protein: CASSQGTNAEAFF. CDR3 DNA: TGCGCCAGCAGCCAAGGAACCAACGCTGAAGCTTTCTTT.

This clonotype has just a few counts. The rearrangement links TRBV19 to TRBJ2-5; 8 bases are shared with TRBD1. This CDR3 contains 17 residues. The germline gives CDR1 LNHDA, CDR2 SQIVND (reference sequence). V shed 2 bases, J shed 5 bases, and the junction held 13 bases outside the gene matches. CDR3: CASSISTNRGYVETQYF. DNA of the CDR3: TGTGCCAGTAGTATATCGACCAACAGGGGGTACGTGGAGACCCAGTACTTC.

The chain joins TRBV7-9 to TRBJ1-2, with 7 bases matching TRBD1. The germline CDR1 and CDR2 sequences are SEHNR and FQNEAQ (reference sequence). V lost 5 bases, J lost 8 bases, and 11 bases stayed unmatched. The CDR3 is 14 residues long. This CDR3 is CASSGSTGWWGYTF. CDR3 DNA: TGTGCCAGCAGCGGATCGACAGGGTGGTGGGGCTACACCTTC.

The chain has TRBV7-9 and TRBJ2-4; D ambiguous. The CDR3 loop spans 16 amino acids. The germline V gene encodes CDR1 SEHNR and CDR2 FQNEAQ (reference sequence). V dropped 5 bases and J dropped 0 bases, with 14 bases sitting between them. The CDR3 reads CASSPYETVAKNIQYF. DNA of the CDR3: TGTGCCAGCAGCCCCTATGAGACGGTAGCCAAAAACATTCAGTACTTC. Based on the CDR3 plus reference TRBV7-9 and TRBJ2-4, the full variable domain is DTGVSQNPRHKITKRGQNVTFRCDPISEHNRLYWYRQTLGQGPEFLTYFQNEAQLEKSRLLSDRFSAERPKGSFSTLEIQRTEQGDSAMYLCASSPYETVAKNIQYFGAGTRLSVL.

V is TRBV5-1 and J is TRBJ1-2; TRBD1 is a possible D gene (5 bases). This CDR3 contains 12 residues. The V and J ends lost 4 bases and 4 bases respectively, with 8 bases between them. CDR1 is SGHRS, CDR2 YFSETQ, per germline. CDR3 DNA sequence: TGCGCCAGCAGCACCCAGGGCTATGGCTACACCTTC. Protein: CASSTQGYGYTF.

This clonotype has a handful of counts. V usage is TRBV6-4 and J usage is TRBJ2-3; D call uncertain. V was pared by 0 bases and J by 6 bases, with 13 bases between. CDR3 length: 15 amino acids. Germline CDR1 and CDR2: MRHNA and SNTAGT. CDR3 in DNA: TGTGCCAGCAGTGACTCCCCTGGGGATCCGGATACGCAGTATTTT. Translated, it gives CASSDSPGDPDTQYF.

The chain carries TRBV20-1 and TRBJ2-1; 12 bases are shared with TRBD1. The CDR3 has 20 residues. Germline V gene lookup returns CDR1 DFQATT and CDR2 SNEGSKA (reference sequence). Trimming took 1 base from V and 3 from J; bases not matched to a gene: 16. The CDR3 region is CSARAQGNSGTGGYYNEQFF. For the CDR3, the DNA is TGCAGTGCTAGAGCTCAGGGCAATTCCGGGACAGGGGGCTACTACAATGAGCAGTTCTTC.

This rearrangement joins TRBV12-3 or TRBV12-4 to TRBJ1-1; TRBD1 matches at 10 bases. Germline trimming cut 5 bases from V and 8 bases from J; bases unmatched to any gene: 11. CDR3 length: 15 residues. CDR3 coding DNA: TGTGCCAGCAGTCCAAGACAGGGGGCGCTGTCCGAAGCTTTCTTT. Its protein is CASSPRQGALSEAFF.

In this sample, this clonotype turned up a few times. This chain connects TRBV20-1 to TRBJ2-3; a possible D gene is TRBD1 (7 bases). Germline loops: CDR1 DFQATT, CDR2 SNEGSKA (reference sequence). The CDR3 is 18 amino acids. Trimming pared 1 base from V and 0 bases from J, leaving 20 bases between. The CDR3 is CSARGGGSAGGSTDTQYF. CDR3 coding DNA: TGCAGTGCTAGAGGAGGGGGTTCGGCAGGGGGGAGCACAGATACGCAGTATTTT.

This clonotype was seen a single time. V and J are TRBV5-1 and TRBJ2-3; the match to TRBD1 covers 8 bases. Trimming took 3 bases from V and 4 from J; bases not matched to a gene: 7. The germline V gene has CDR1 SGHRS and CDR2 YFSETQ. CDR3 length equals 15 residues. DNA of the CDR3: TGCGCCAGCAGCTCGGGAAACAGGGGGGCAGATACGCAGTATTTT. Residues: CASSSGNRGADTQYF.

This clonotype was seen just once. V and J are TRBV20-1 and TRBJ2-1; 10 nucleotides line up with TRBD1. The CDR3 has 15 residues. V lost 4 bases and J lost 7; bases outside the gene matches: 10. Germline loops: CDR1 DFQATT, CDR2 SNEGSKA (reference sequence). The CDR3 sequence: CSANTGTGVLNEQFF. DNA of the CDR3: TGCAGTGCTAATACCGGGACAGGGGTTCTAAATGAGCAGTTCTTC.

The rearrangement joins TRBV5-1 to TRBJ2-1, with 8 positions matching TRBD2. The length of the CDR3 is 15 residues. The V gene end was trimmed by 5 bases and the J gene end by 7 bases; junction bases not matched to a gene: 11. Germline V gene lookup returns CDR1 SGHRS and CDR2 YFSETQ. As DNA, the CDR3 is TGCGCCAGCAGATTGCAGTTCGCGGGGGGAAATGAGCAGTTCTTC. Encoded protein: CASRLQFAGGNEQFF.

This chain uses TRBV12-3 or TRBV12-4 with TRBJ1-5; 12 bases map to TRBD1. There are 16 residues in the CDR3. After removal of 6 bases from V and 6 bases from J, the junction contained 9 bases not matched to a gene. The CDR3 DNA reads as TGTGCCAGCAGGGAAACCGGGACAGGGGGCCGTCAGCCCCAGCATTTT. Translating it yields CASRETGTGGRQPQHF.

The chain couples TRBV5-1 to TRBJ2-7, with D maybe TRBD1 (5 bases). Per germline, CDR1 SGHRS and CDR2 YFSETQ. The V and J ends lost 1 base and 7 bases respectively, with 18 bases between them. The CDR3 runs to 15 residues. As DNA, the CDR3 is TGCGCCAGCAGCTTGCAACCCACAAGGGGCAATGAGCAGTACTTC. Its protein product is CASSLQPTRGNEQYF.

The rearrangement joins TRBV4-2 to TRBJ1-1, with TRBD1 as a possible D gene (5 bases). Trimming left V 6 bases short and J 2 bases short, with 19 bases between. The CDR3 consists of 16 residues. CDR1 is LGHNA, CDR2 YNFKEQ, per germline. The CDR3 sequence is CASSHPRDRGNTEAFF. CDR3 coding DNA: TGTGCCAGCAGTCACCCCAGGGACCGGGGAAACACTGAAGCTTTCTTT.